This TCR beta chain was recorded in a study of T cell responses to AZD1222 COVID-19 vaccine. Sequencing was performed with immunoSEQ multiplex PCR; in TCRdb, only in-frame clones are kept and a portion is missing. The table shows just over 80,000 clones, with over 80% occurring only once. V lost 2 bases and J lost 15, with 18 bases in between. The CDR3 length is 13 residues. The germline V gene encodes CDR1 SGHTS and CDR2 YDEGEE. The chain carries TRBV5-8 and TRBJ1-5, with D perhaps matching TRBD1 (5 bases). Source: peripheral blood, taken on day 0 of AZD1222 vaccination. The TCR was taken from an adult in good health. This CDR3 reads CASSLGIGRERHF. The DNA of the CDR3 is TGTGCCAGCAGCTTAGGGATTGGCAGGGAAAGGCATTTT.